The sequence of this T cell receptor beta chain was determined in a study of T cells in Graves' hyperthyroidism and ophthalmopathy. Diagnoses were made from clinical symptoms, serum measures (thyroxine and TRAb), thyroid ultrasound and orbital computed tomography. This clonotype was seen ten or more times. Regions amplified from RNA transcripts were the TCR beta CDR3 regions. The TCR CDR3 was amplified in a first-round RT-PCR using the HTBI primer set. MiXCR, run by TCRdb on the multiplex PCR reads, gives a single entry per CDR3 protein. The sample has about 420,000 distinct CDR3 sequences; approximately 13% are singletons. The CDR3 runs to 15 residues. With V trimmed by 5 bases and J by 7 bases, 9 bases remained unmatched. Germline lookup yields CDR1 SNHLY and CDR2 FYNNEI.

This chain links TRBV2 with TRBJ2-1; 9 bases match TRBD2. The clonotype comes from a woman between 18 and 29 years old with Graves' hyperthyroidism. The source material was blood. Here the CDR3 reads CASSRGSGRKNEQFF. CDR3 sequence (DNA): TGTGCCAGCAGTCGCGGGAGCGGGAGGAAGAATGAGCAGTTCTTC.